This TCR beta chain was documented in a study of cytomegalovirus exposure and HLA in healthy donors. Study-wide context: From 190 million or so T cells, an earlier analysis saw approximately 110 million unique TCR beta sequences. About 85 million unique TCR sequences came from HLA-typed donors in an early release. Study observations and caveats: There were 150 or so TCR beta chains listed as cytomegalovirus-associated. A later analysis reportedly identified an Asian-associated ancestry cluster as carrying fewer N-insertions than the approximately 640-donor mean.

Both 60 Vbeta primers and 13 Jbeta primers went into the PCR. The repertoire was sequenced with immunoSEQ multiplex PCR; TCRdb's copy has only in-frame clones and lacks some. The profile covers about 280,000 clones, with over 85% appearing a single time and around 2.1% taken by the ten largest. Comment on this clone: No antigen is known for it. One end of the junction is discordant with germline, which a read error may explain. This sample includes further DNA sequences coding for the same CDR3.

This sequence was found in a woman in her late teens or twenties in good health and CMV-seronegative. Input material: PBMCs.

CDR3 residues: CASSPFMDRVNSPLHF. The CDR3 DNA follows: TGTGCCAGCAGCCCCTTTATGGACAGGGTAAATTCCCCCCTCCACTTT. V gene TRBV13 combines with J gene TRBJ1-6; 8 bases match TRBD1. Germline CDR1 PRHDT, CDR2 FYEKMQ (reference sequence). The CDR3 runs to 16 residues.